These 20 T cell receptor beta chains share one sample of origin, sequenced in a study of blood T cells in healthy people across ages (dated by TCRdb to the mid-2010s). Receptors were amplified or captured by 5' RACE. TCRdb records Illumina HiSeq 2500 as the sequencer. A second PCR of roughly 7 to 11 cycles was performed with a sample-barcoded 5' primer and a J-beta primer mix. TCRdb reworked the public reads: Q25 trimming with fastp, MiXCR clone assembly, productive beta chains retained. Rows are combined by CDR3 protein, so each entry shows the most common genes and DNA. The sample table contains around 870,000 distinct CDR3 sequences; only one count was recorded for 29% of them. Of the sample, roughly a sixth falls within the top ten clones. Sequenced material: blood. These receptors were taken from a woman older than 75 in good health.

At least ten counts were recorded for this clonotype. The V gene is TRBV12-3 or TRBV12-4, the J gene TRBJ2-1; 12 nucleotides agree with TRBD1. With V trimmed by 5 bases and J by 7 bases, 9 bases remained unmatched. This CDR3 has 16 amino acids. CDR3 coding DNA: TGTGCCAGCAGTCTGCTTTTGGGACAGGGGGCGAATGAGCAGTTCTTC. It is translated as CASSLLLGQGANEQFF.

This clonotype was detected only a few times. V and J are TRBV28 and TRBJ1-2, with D possibly TRBD1 on 5 matching bases. The ends were cut back, 8 bases at V and 0 bases at J, with 13 bases in the middle. There are 14 residues in the CDR3. CDR1 and CDR2 (germline): MDHEN, SYDVKM. The CDR3 here is CASSGGWSNYGYTF. CDR3 sequence (DNA): TGTGCCAGCTCGGGGGGGTGGTCTAACTATGGCTACACCTTC.

This clonotype was counted ten times or more. The chain recombines TRBV25-1 with TRBJ1-4, with D perhaps TRBD1 (6 bases). The V end lost 3 bases, the J end lost 5 bases, and 13 bases lay between the germline ends. The length of the CDR3 is 15 residues. The germline V gene has CDR1 MGHDK and CDR2 SYGVNS. DNA of the CDR3: TGTGCCAGCAGTGACCCAACAGGGATAAATGAAAAACTGTTTTTT. The encoded protein is CASSDPTGINEKLFF. Full variable domain (outside the CDR3, taken from reference TRBV25-1 and TRBJ1-4): EADIYQTPRYLVIGTGKKITLECSQTMGHDKMYWYQQDPGMELHLIHYSYGVNSTEKGDLSSESTVSRIRTEHFPLTLESARPSHTSQYLCASSDPTGINEKLFFGSGTQLSVL.

This clonotype was recorded many times. This chain uses TRBV7-2 with TRBJ2-3; 10 bases match TRBD2. Germline CDR1 SGHTA, CDR2 FQGNSA. Trimming took 4 bases from V and 3 from J; bases not matched to a gene: 7. The CDR3 is 16 amino acids. The DNA of the CDR3 is TGTGCCAGCAGCTCCACTAGCGGGGTCATAACAGATACGCAGTATTTT. Translation: CASSSTSGVITDTQYF.

This clonotype was seen many times. This chain joins TRBV20-1 and TRBJ2-3, with 8 bases lining up with TRBD2. V lost 2 bases to trimming and J lost 4 bases; unmatched junction nucleotides: 2. From germline, CDR1 is DFQATT and CDR2 SNEGSKA (reference sequence). This CDR3 has 13 residues. CDR3 nucleotides: TGCAGTGCTAGAAGCGGGGGACCAGATACGCAGTATTTT. Translation gives CSARSGGPDTQYF.

There are many counts of this clonotype. The chain joins TRBV7-2 to TRBJ2-3, with D perhaps matching TRBD2 (5 bases). From germline, CDR1 is SGHTA and CDR2 FQGNSA. The ends were cut back, 5 bases at V and 0 bases at J, with 18 bases in the middle. This CDR3 comprises 17 residues. The CDR3 sequence: CASSRTPAGSSTDTQYF. DNA of the CDR3: TGTGCCAGCAGCCGAACCCCTGCGGGCTCTAGCACAGATACGCAGTATTTT.

The rearrangement uses TRBV6-5 and TRBJ2-5; D is uncertain. Germline V gene lookup returns CDR1 MNHEY and CDR2 SVGAGI. V was cut by 6 bases and J by 2 bases, with 16 bases left in between. The CDR3 contains 15 residues. The CDR3 reads CASSSHPRGQETQYF. CDR3 sequence (DNA): TGTGCCAGCAGCTCACACCCAAGAGGACAAGAGACCCAGTACTTC.

This clonotype was seen more than once but under ten times. The chain carries TRBV5-1 and TRBJ1-1, with 11 bases matching TRBD1. The CDR3 spans 17 residues. J lost 0 bases, V lost 4 bases, and 8 bases had no gene match. Germline V lookup: CDR1 SGHRS, CDR2 YFSETQ. This CDR3 is CASSPLDRGQMNTEAFF. CDR3 sequence (DNA): TGCGCCAGCAGCCCTTTGGACAGGGGGCAAATGAACACTGAAGCTTTCTTT.

This clonotype has at least ten counts. V is TRBV20-1 and J is TRBJ1-6; TRBD1 agrees at 8 bases. Germline V gives CDR1 DFQATT, CDR2 SNEGSKA (reference sequence). The CDR3 sequence is 13 residues long. V trimming: 7 bases; J trimming: 7 bases; junction bases outside the gene matches: 6. CDR3: CSGQGAKNSPLHF. The DNA for the CDR3 is TGCAGTGGGCAGGGGGCTAAGAATTCACCCCTCCACTTT.

The chain uses TRBV7-9 and TRBJ1-1, with D maybe TRBD1 (6 bases). Germline loops: CDR1 SEHNR, CDR2 FQNEAQ (reference sequence). The CDR3 length is 15 residues. The V end was cut by 8 bases, the J end by 6 bases, with 22 bases between. CDR3 DNA: TGTGCCAGCCACTGGACGGGGGCGGAAGGTCCTGAAGCTTTCTTT. This translates into CASHWTGAEGPEAFF.

This chain links TRBV6-5 with TRBJ1-5; D remains unclear. Trimming shortened V by 4 bases and J by 4 bases, and 11 bases separated the two germline ends. CDR1 and CDR2 (germline): MNHEY, SVGAGI. This CDR3 comprises 14 residues. CDR3 bases: TGTGCCAGCAGTTTACAGCCACAGAATCAGCCCCAGCATTTT. Translation gives CASSLQPQNQPQHF.

In DNA form, the CDR3 reads TGTGCCACCAGTGATTTGTATGGGCGGGGGGCGAACAATGAGCAGTTCTTC. Amino acid sequence: CATSDLYGRGANNEQFF. V and J are TRBV24-1 and TRBJ2-1; 8 positions agree with TRBD2. V was clipped by 0 bases and J by 5 bases; unmatched bases: 8. There are 17 residues in the CDR3. Germline V lookup: CDR1 KGHDR, CDR2 SFDVKD.

About this clonotype itself: A much larger clone lies one base from this, so it may be a read error. This chain uses TRBV12-3 or TRBV12-4 with TRBJ2-7; D is perhaps TRBD1 (6 bases). The CDR3 consists of 14 residues. Trimming cost V 6 bases and J 0 bases, with 12 bases left between them. CDR3 residues: CASRRRTDSYEQYF. CDR3 nucleotides: TGTGCCAGCAGGCGTCGGACAGACTCCTACGAGCAGTACTTC.

V is TRBV7-2 and J is TRBJ1-6, with a possible D match to TRBD1 (5 bases). Germline CDR1 SGHTA, CDR2 FQGNSA. V dropped 1 base and J dropped 8 bases, with 9 bases sitting between them. The CDR3 has 14 residues. CDR3 coding DNA: TGTGCCAGCAGCTTAGGACAGTTGGATTCACCCCTCCACTTT. It specifies CASSLGQLDSPLHF.

This chain links TRBV4-3 with TRBJ1-2; D uncertain. Germline CDR1 LGHNA, CDR2 YSLEER. CDR3 length: 16 residues. Trimming left V 3 bases short and J 5 bases short, with 19 bases between. CDR3 sequence: CASSQTWADDFYGYTF. CDR3 sequence (DNA): TGCGCCAGCAGCCAGACTTGGGCGGATGATTTTTATGGCTACACCTTC.

The gene calls are TRBV6-1 and TRBJ1-5; D unclear. Germline CDR1 is MNHNS and CDR2 is SASEGT. The CDR3 covers 13 residues. Trimming left V 5 bases short and J 4 bases short, with 9 bases between. The CDR3 is CASSRNENQPQHF. As DNA, the CDR3 is TGTGCCAGCAGTAGGAACGAGAATCAGCCCCAGCATTTT.

Ten or more counts support this clonotype. The J gene is TRBJ2-3, the V gene TRBV6-1; D unresolved. The CDR3 consists of 13 residues. CDR1 is MNHNS and CDR2 is SASEGT in the germline V gene. Trimming removed 6 bases at V and 1 base at J, with 8 bases between. Written as DNA, the CDR3 is TGTGCCAGCAGCCACATACGCACAGATACGCAGTATTTT. Protein product: CASSHIRTDTQYF.

This clonotype was recorded at least ten times. CDR3 sequence reads: CASTQRGGQETQYF. In DNA form, the CDR3 reads TGTGCCAGCACCCAGCGGGGGGGGCAAGAGACCCAGTACTTC. The chain couples TRBV7-2 to TRBJ2-5; TRBD2 aligns across 10 bases. The junction had 4 bases not matched to a gene; V was cut back by 7 bases and J by 2 bases. Germline CDR1 SGHTA, CDR2 FQGNSA. The CDR3 is 14 amino acids.

This clonotype was seen repeatedly, ten times or more. The chain uses TRBV9 and TRBJ2-5; D gene unclear. Trimming took 0 bases from V and 5 from J, leaving 14 bases between them. This CDR3 has 15 residues. The germline V gene has CDR1 SGDLS and CDR2 YYNGEE. CDR3 region: CASSVGLGFVETQYF. Here the CDR3 DNA reads TGTGCCAGCAGCGTAGGGTTAGGGTTCGTCGAGACCCAGTACTTC.

A note on this clonotype: With a much larger clone just one base away, this may be a read error. The chain uses TRBV12-3 or TRBV12-4 and TRBJ1-2; D possibly corresponds to TRBD1 (5 bases). The CDR3 loop spans 13 amino acids. This CDR3 reads CASSLSGQRGCTF. CDR3 nucleotides: TGTGCCAGCAGTTTGTCCGGGCAAAGGGGCTGCACCTTC.